The 30 T cell receptor beta chains reported below all come from one sample, sequenced in a study of cytomegalovirus exposure and HLA in healthy donors. Primers for the PCR totalled 60 Vbeta and 13 Jbeta. Repertoires were generated with immunoSEQ multiplex PCR, while TCRdb's copy carries only in-frame clones and drops some. The top ten clones hold 1.5% to 2% of a sample with around 110,000 clones, roughly four fifths of them seen once. The specimen was PBMCs. These receptors all stem from a man between 45 and 60 years old in good health and CMV-seronegative.

The rearrangement uses TRBV13 and TRBJ2-1; D not certain. CDR1 PRHDT and CDR2 FYEKMQ come from the germline V gene (reference sequence). V was clipped by 3 bases and J by 9 bases, with 9 bases between them. CDR3 size: 12 residues. CDR3 DNA sequence: TGTGCCAGCAGCTTCCTAGAAGGTGAGCAGTTCTTC. Translated, it gives CASSFLEGEQFF.

This clone occurred once. The chain couples TRBV6-6 to TRBJ2-3; 8 bases align to TRBD1. The CDR3 is made up of 16 amino acids. Germline V gives CDR1 MNHNY, CDR2 SVGAGI (reference sequence). After removal of 0 bases from V and 4 bases from J, the junction contained 6 bases not matched to a gene. The CDR3 loop is CASSYSGQGAADTQYF. The DNA for the CDR3 is TGTGCCAGCAGTTACTCGGGGCAGGGGGCAGCAGATACGCAGTATTTT.

The chain couples TRBV7-2 to TRBJ2-5; a possible D gene is TRBD2 (6 bases). This CDR3 has 14 amino acids. V was shortened by 5 bases and J by 0 bases, with 10 bases between the two germline ends. Germline values: CDR1 SGHTA, CDR2 FQGNSA. CDR3 sequence: CASSVREYQETQYF. CDR3 DNA sequence: TGTGCCAGCAGCGTCCGGGAGTACCAAGAGACCCAGTACTTC.

The gene calls are TRBV6-1 and TRBJ1-1; 8 nucleotides align to TRBD1. The ends lost 6 bases at V and 0 bases at J; junction bases unmatched: 6. The CDR3 is 15 amino acids. Germline V gives CDR1 MNHNS, CDR2 SASEGT. The CDR3 DNA reads as TGTGCCAGCAGCTACAGACAGGGGATGAACACTGAAGCTTTCTTT. Protein sequence: CASSYRQGMNTEAFF.

About this clone itself: The same CDR3 arises from other DNA sequences in this sample as well. The chain couples TRBV7-9 to TRBJ1-5; the D gene is possibly TRBD1 (5 bases). The CDR3 has 13 amino acids. V dropped 5 bases and J dropped 0 bases, with 5 bases sitting between them. Germline lookup yields CDR1 SEHNR and CDR2 FQNEAQ (reference sequence). The CDR3 DNA follows: TGTGCCAGCAGCAGGGGTAGCAATCAGCCCCAGCATTTT. This encodes CASSRGSNQPQHF. The whole variable domain, filled in from reference TRBV7-9 and TRBJ1-5, reads DTGVSQNPRHKITKRGQNVTFRCDPISEHNRLYWYRQTLGQGPEFLTYFQNEAQLEKSRLLSDRFSAERPKGSFSTLEIQRTEQGDSAMYLCASSRGSNQPQHFGDGTRLSIL.

The V and J genes are TRBV5-4 and TRBJ1-4; D gene uncertain. Deletions cut 0 bases from V and 5 bases from J, with 11 bases between. The CDR3 has 15 residues. Germline V gene data show CDR1 as SGHNT and CDR2 as YYREEE (reference sequence). CDR3 coding DNA: TGTGCCAGCAGCTTGGAGCGCCGAGGGAATGAAAAACTGTTTTTT. The encoded protein is CASSLERRGNEKLFF.

The chain couples TRBV6-5 to TRBJ1-5; perhaps TRBD1 as D (6 bases). This CDR3 spans 15 amino acids. V was trimmed by 6 bases and J by 0 bases, leaving 12 bases between them. Germline assignment: CDR1 MNHEY and CDR2 SVGAGI. The CDR3 sequence is CASRTGWFSNQPQHF. CDR3 DNA: TGTGCCAGCAGAACAGGGTGGTTTAGCAATCAGCCCCAGCATTTT.

The V and J genes are TRBV9 and TRBJ2-3; TRBD2 matches 9 bases. This CDR3 is 16 amino acids long. Losses at the gene ends were 0 bases for V and 3 bases for J; bases not matched to a gene: 5. CDR1 SGDLS and CDR2 YYNGEE come from the germline V gene. The CDR3 loop is CASSVAAGGPTDTQYF. CDR3 in DNA: TGTGCCAGCAGCGTAGCGGCGGGGGGGCCGACAGATACGCAGTATTTT.

J is TRBJ2-3 and V is TRBV5-1, with D perhaps matching TRBD2 (5 bases). The CDR3 sequence is 12 residues long. CDR1 SGHRS and CDR2 YFSETQ come from the germline V gene. V lost 4 bases to trimming and J lost 5 bases, with 8 bases between them. The CDR3 nucleotides are TGCGCCAGCAGCCCGGCGGGAGATACGCAGTATTTT. Translated: CASSPAGDTQYF. Full variable domain (remainder filled in from reference TRBV5-1 and TRBJ2-3): KAGVTQTPRYLIKTRGQQVTLSCSPISGHRSVSWYQQTPGQGLQFLFEYFSETQRNKGNFPGRFSGRQFSNSRSEMNVSTLELGDSALYLCASSPAGDTQYFGPGTRLTVL.

The rearrangement uses TRBV25-1 and TRBJ1-6; 7 bases map to TRBD1. This CDR3 region has 15 residues. The trim removed 4 bases at V and 7 bases at J, leaving 7 bases unmatched. Germline CDR1 is MGHDK and CDR2 is SYGVNS. The DNA for the CDR3 is TGTGCCAGCAGTGCCAGCCACAGGGGAAATTCACCCCTCCACTTT. This encodes CASSASHRGNSPLHF.

The chain combines TRBV4-1 with TRBJ1-5; D is uncertain. The CDR3 extends over 17 amino acids. Deletions cut 0 bases from V and 1 base from J, with 13 bases between. Germline V lookup: CDR1 MGHRA, CDR2 YSYEKL. CDR3 region: CASSQEYGGESNQPQHF. CDR3 DNA sequence: TGCGCCAGCAGCCAAGAATATGGAGGAGAGAGCAATCAGCCCCAGCATTTT.

The rearrangement links TRBV19 to TRBJ1-4; TRBD1 aligns across 9 bases. V lost 4 bases, J lost 6 bases, and 0 bases stayed unmatched. In germline, CDR1 is LNHDA, CDR2 SQIVND (reference sequence). The CDR3 is 13 amino acids. The CDR3: CASSRDRDEKLFF. The CDR3 nucleotides are TGTGCCAGTAGTAGGGACAGGGATGAAAAACTGTTTTTT. The full variable domain, with the rest looked up from reference TRBV19 and TRBJ1-4, is DGGITQSPKYLFRKEGQNVTLSCEQNLNHDAMYWYRQDPGQGLRLIYYSQIVNDFQKGDIAEGYSVSREKKESFPLTVTSAQKNPTAFYLCASSRDRDEKLFFGSGTQLSVL.

This clone showed up just once. The chain links TRBV6-5 to TRBJ1-1; 7 nucleotides line up with TRBD1. V trimming: 2 bases; J trimming: 5 bases; junction bases outside the gene matches: 5. Germline lookup yields CDR1 MNHEY and CDR2 SVGAGI. The CDR3 loop spans 14 amino acids. The CDR3 DNA sequence: TGTGCCAGCAGTTACGACAGGGAGGAAACTGAAGCTTTCTTT. Protein: CASSYDREETEAFF.

V gene TRBV19 combines with J gene TRBJ1-1, with a possible D match to TRBD1 (5 bases). Deletions cut 6 bases from V and 3 bases from J, with 17 bases between. The CDR3 has 15 residues. From germline, CDR1 is LNHDA and CDR2 SQIVND (reference sequence). This CDR3 is CASSLYRITDTEAFF. CDR3 bases: TGTGCCAGTAGCCTCTACAGGATCACGGACACTGAAGCTTTCTTT.

This clone has just one count. This chain joins TRBV6-5 and TRBJ2-2; the match to TRBD1 covers 10 bases. This CDR3 comprises 16 residues. The V and J ends lost 4 bases and 1 base, in that order; junction bases with no gene match: 3. Germline CDR1 reads MNHEY; CDR2 reads SVGAGI. The CDR3 DNA is TGTGCCAGCAGTTCCCGGACAGGGGGGAACACCGGGGAGCTGTTTTTT. Its protein is CASSSRTGGNTGELFF.

The rearrangement joins TRBV7-2 to TRBJ1-2; D is uncertain. The CDR3 has 14 amino acids. V was pared by 3 bases and J by 3 bases, with 11 bases between. CDR1 is SGHTA and CDR2 is FQGNSA in the germline V gene. The CDR3 DNA is TGTGCCAGCAGCTTCGGGAGGCGGGACTATGGCTACACCTTC. Translation gives CASSFGRRDYGYTF.

With respect to this clone: This CDR3 is also generated by other DNA sequences in the sample. The genes are TRBV9 and TRBJ2-1, with 9 positions matching TRBD1. V lost 3 bases and J lost 8; bases outside the gene matches: 6. Germline V CDR1 and CDR2: SGDLS, YYNGEE. CDR3 length: 14 residues. The CDR3 here is CASSALTGGDEQFF. In DNA form, the CDR3 reads TGTGCCAGCAGCGCCTTGACAGGGGGGGATGAGCAGTTCTTC.

This clone was picked up one time. The chain is built from TRBV6-1 and TRBJ2-7, with D perhaps matching TRBD2 (6 bases). Trimming cost V 6 bases and J 10 bases, with 19 bases left between them. The CDR3 extends over 13 amino acids. The V gene's germline CDR1 is MNHNS and CDR2 SASEGT. The DNA for the CDR3 is TGTGCCAGCAGCGAACCCAGGGAGGAATCTCAGTACGTC. Amino acids: CASSEPREESQYV.

This rearrangement joins TRBV7-9 to TRBJ2-7; 9 positions agree with TRBD2. Germline CDR1 reads SEHNR; CDR2 reads FQNEAQ (reference sequence). V gave up 5 bases and J gave up 2 bases; unmatched junction bases: 4. The CDR3 runs to 14 residues. CDR3 coding DNA: TGTGCCAGCAGCGTCGCTAGCGGGGCCTACGAGCAGTACTTC. The encoded protein is CASSVASGAYEQYF. The full variable domain, its missing parts supplied by reference TRBV7-9 and TRBJ2-7, is DTGVSQNPRHKITKRGQNVTFRCDPISEHNRLYWYRQTLGQGPEFLTYFQNEAQLEKSRLLSDRFSAERPKGSFSTLEIQRTEQGDSAMYLCASSVASGAYEQYFGPGTRLTVT.

CDR3 coding DNA: TGTGCCATCAGTGTGGGGCTGGGAACCTCCTACAATGAGCAGTTCTTC. Translation gives CAISVGLGTSYNEQFF. This chain uses TRBV10-3 with TRBJ2-1; a possible D gene is TRBD1 (5 bases). The CDR3 sequence is 16 residues long. Germline loops: CDR1 ENHRY, CDR2 SYGVKD. V shed 4 bases and J shed 0 bases, with 13 bases lying between them.

The chain's CDR3 is CASSLRTASYEQYF. Written as DNA, the CDR3 is TGTGCCAGCAGCCTTCGGACAGCTTCCTACGAGCAGTACTTC. The rearrangement joins TRBV5-4 to TRBJ2-7; tentatively, D is TRBD1 (6 bases). V lost 4 bases and J lost 1, with 12 bases in between. The germline V gene encodes CDR1 SGHNT and CDR2 YYREEE (reference sequence). The CDR3 is made up of 14 amino acids.

CDR3 sequence (DNA): TGTGCCAGCAGAGAACAGGGGCCGAACACCGGGGAGCTGTTTTTT. As protein: CASREQGPNTGELFF. This rearrangement joins TRBV6-5 to TRBJ2-2; 7 bases are a match to TRBD1. The CDR3 runs to 15 residues. V lost 6 bases to trimming and J lost 0 bases; unmatched junction nucleotides: 4. CDR1 is MNHEY and CDR2 is SVGAGI in the germline V gene.

CDR3 loop: CASSTGTSGGTDTQYF. CDR3 sequence (DNA): TGTGCCAGCAGTACCGGGACTAGCGGGGGAACAGATACGCAGTATTTT. The V call is TRBV6-6, the J call TRBJ2-3; the match to TRBD2 covers 14 bases. Germline V gives CDR1 MNHNY, CDR2 SVGAGI (reference sequence). The CDR3 totals 16 residues. V gave up 5 bases and J gave up 3 bases; unmatched junction bases: 4.

The genes are TRBV4-1 and TRBJ2-5; D gene ambiguous. The CDR3 has 13 amino acids. Trimming removed 0 bases at V and 3 bases at J, with 5 bases between. The germline gives CDR1 MGHRA, CDR2 YSYEKL. CDR3 in DNA: TGCGCCAGCAGCCAAGATCGGGAAGAGACCCAGTACTTC. It codes for CASSQDREETQYF.

V and J are TRBV6-1 and TRBJ1-2, with 10 bases lining up with TRBD1. This CDR3 is 14 amino acids long. The germline V gene encodes CDR1 MNHNS and CDR2 SASEGT. V shed 5 bases and J 4 bases; nucleotides not matched to a gene: 4. CDR3 in amino acids: CASSRDRGPYGYTF. In nucleotides, the CDR3 is TGTGCCAGCAGTCGGGACAGGGGACCCTATGGCTACACCTTC.

The chain joins TRBV9 to TRBJ2-3, with a weak D call TRBD2 (6 bases). V lost 6 bases to trimming and J lost 5 bases, with 13 bases between them. The CDR3 loop spans 13 amino acids. Germline values: CDR1 SGDLS, CDR2 YYNGEE. CDR3 protein: CASNPGLRDTQYF. CDR3 in DNA: TGTGCCAGCAATCCGGGACTGCGAGATACGCAGTATTTT.

The V call is TRBV10-1, the J call TRBJ2-2; TRBD2 is a possible D gene (5 bases). The V and J ends lost 3 bases and 2 bases respectively, with 13 bases between them. CDR3 length: 16 residues. Germline CDR1 is WNHNN and CDR2 is SYGVQD (reference sequence). This CDR3 reads CASSEEGMANTGELFF. As DNA, the CDR3 is TGCGCCAGCAGTGAAGAGGGCATGGCAAACACCGGGGAGCTGTTTTTT.

Here the CDR3 DNA reads TGTGCCAGCAGTTACGAAGGGCGGGGCCATAAAGAGACCCAGTACTTC. It yields the protein CASSYEGRGHKETQYF. The chain recombines TRBV6-5 with TRBJ2-5; D is possibly TRBD2 (6 bases). Germline CDR1 and CDR2: MNHEY and SVGAGI. V was clipped by 2 bases and J by 3 bases, with 16 bases between them. The CDR3 length is 16 residues.

The chain has TRBV6-1 and TRBJ2-1; a possible D gene is TRBD2 (5 bases). This CDR3 region has 15 residues. The germline gives CDR1 MNHNS, CDR2 SASEGT. The V end was cut by 7 bases, the J end by 2 bases, with 15 bases between. The CDR3, as DNA: TGTGCCAGCACCCTCCCCGGAGGCACCTACAATGAGCAGTTCTTC. Amino acid sequence: CASTLPGGTYNEQFF.

This chain joins TRBV20-1 and TRBJ2-1; D is possibly TRBD2 (6 bases). V lost 6 bases and J lost 7, with 10 bases in between. Germline V gives CDR1 DFQATT, CDR2 SNEGSKA (reference sequence). The length of the CDR3 is 11 residues. This chain's CDR3 is CSALRGNEQFF. The CDR3 DNA reads TGCAGTGCCCTCCGGGGGAATGAGCAGTTCTTC.